The T cell receptor beta chain under discussion was sequenced for a study of blood T cell repertoires in COVID-19. On the study more broadly: Researchers got acute and convalescent COVID-19 samples from the United States, Italy and Spain. T cells, B-cell-depleted T cells, or PBMCs provided the cDNA or gDNA that served as material.

Sequencing was performed with immunoSEQ multiplex PCR; in TCRdb, only in-frame clones are kept and a portion is missing. This sample has around 210,000 clones; around 80% occur once, and the top ten carry 7.8%. Seattle enrolled patients during active infection and tracked them longitudinally. From germline, CDR1 is MRHNA and CDR2 SNTAGT. V was clipped by 6 bases and J by 6 bases; unmatched bases: 12. The length of the CDR3 is 15 residues. Specimen: peripheral blood. This sequence originates from a woman of 80 years or more with COVID-19, enrolled during active disease. The chain carries TRBV6-4 and TRBJ1-2; 8 nucleotides match TRBD1. The CDR3 DNA sequence: TGTGCCAGCAGACTATACGGACAGGGCTTGGATGGCTACACCTTC. This codes for CASRLYGQGLDGYTF.